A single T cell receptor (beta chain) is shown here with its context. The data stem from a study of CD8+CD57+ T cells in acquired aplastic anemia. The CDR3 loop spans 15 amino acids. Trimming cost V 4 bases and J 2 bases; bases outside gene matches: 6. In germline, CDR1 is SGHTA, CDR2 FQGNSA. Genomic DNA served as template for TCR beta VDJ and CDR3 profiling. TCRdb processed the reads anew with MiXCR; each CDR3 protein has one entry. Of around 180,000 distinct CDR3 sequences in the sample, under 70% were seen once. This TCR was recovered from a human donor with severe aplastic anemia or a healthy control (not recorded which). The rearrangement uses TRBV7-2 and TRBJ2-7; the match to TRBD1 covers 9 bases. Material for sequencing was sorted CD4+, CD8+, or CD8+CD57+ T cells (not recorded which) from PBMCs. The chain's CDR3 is CASSYPGQGPYEQYF. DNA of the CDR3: TGTGCCAGCAGCTACCCGGGACAGGGCCCCTACGAGCAGTACTTC.